A single sample gave rise to the 21 T cell receptor beta chains below, sequenced in a study of OX40 agonist ivuxolimab in advanced cancers. Generated by immunoSEQ multiplex PCR, the TCRdb table keeps only in-frame clones and is missing some. The data contain some 100,000 clones, 84% of them seen just once; the ten biggest clones take up roughly 1.1%. Sample: CD4+ or CD8+ T cells sorted from blood, taken in a trial of the OX40 agonist ivuxolimab. The receptors come from an adult with an advanced solid tumor such as melanoma, head and neck, liver or kidney cancer.

This clone was picked up a small number of times. The rearrangement links TRBV27 to TRBJ2-2; 12 nucleotides match TRBD2. The CDR3 covers 15 residues. Trimming took 8 bases from V and 5 from J; bases not matched to a gene: 6. Germline loops: CDR1 MNHEY, CDR2 SMNVEV (reference sequence). The CDR3 nucleotides are TGTGCCAGCGGAAGACTAGCGGGGGAGACCGGGGAGCTGTTTTTT. Protein product: CASGRLAGETGELFF.

This chain joins TRBV11-3 and TRBJ2-3, with 10 bases fitting TRBD1. CDR1 and CDR2 (germline): SGHNT, YENEEA. The CDR3 is 16 residues long. V shed 3 bases, J shed 1 base, and the junction held 4 bases outside the gene matches. This chain's CDR3 is CASSFGTGDGTDTQYF. CDR3 in DNA: TGTGCCAGCAGCTTCGGGACAGGGGATGGCACAGATACGCAGTATTTT.

This chain connects TRBV18 to TRBJ2-3, with D perhaps given as TRBD1 or TRBD2 (5 bases each). Germline V gives CDR1 KGHSH, CDR2 LQKENI. The germline V and J ends were trimmed by 2 bases and 8 bases, with 14 bases remaining between them. The CDR3 sequence is 14 residues long. The CDR3 protein is CASSPGTEASTQYF. As DNA, the CDR3 is TGTGCCAGCTCACCAGGGACCGAGGCCTCTACGCAGTATTTT.

This clone was picked up a small number of times. Other DNA sequences in this sample translate to the same CDR3. The chain couples TRBV5-1 to TRBJ1-2; D gene ambiguous. Germline V gene lookup returns CDR1 SGHRS and CDR2 YFSETQ. This CDR3 has 12 residues. V was pared by 0 bases and J by 8 bases, with 8 bases between. CDR3 coding DNA: TGCGCCAGCAGCTTGGAGGGCCGGGGCTACACCTTC. Residues: CASSLEGRGYTF. Full variable domain (missing parts from reference TRBV5-1 and TRBJ1-2): KAGVTQTPRYLIKTRGQQVTLSCSPISGHRSVSWYQQTPGQGLQFLFEYFSETQRNKGNFPGRFSGRQFSNSRSEMNVSTLELGDSALYLCASSLEGRGYTFGSGTRLTVV.

The chain joins TRBV5-1 to TRBJ1-6; 10 nucleotides match TRBD1. Unmatched junction bases numbered 5, after V lost 7 bases and J lost 7 bases. Germline lookup yields CDR1 SGHRS and CDR2 YFSETQ. The CDR3 contains 14 residues. The CDR3 region is CASWTGGKNSPLHF. In DNA form, the CDR3 reads TGCGCCAGCTGGACAGGGGGTAAAAATTCACCCCTCCACTTT.

CDR3 in DNA: TGTGCCAGCAGGACAGGTCTTAATTCACCCCTCCACTTT. This translates into CASRTGLNSPLHF. The V gene is TRBV27, the J gene TRBJ1-6; perhaps TRBD1 as D (6 bases). Germline V CDR1 and CDR2: MNHEY, SMNVEV (reference sequence). This CDR3 comprises 13 residues. V lost 6 bases and J 6 bases, leaving 9 bases between the germline ends.

The chain couples TRBV13 to TRBJ2-2, with D perhaps being TRBD1 or TRBD2 (5 bases each). The V gene's germline CDR1 is PRHDT and CDR2 FYEKMQ (reference sequence). The CDR3 extends over 16 amino acids. The V gene lost 0 bases and the J gene lost 7 bases, with 15 bases spanning the gap. CDR3 nucleotides: TGTGCCAGCAGCTTAGGTATAGGGGAGAATGGCGGGGAGCTGTTTTTT. Translating it yields CASSLGIGENGGELFF. Filled out from reference TRBV13 and TRBJ2-2, the complete variable domain reads AAGVIQSPRHLIKEKRETATLKCYPIPRHDTVYWYQQGPGQDPQFLISFYEKMQSDKGSIPDRFSAQQFSDYHSELNMSSLELGDSALYFCASSLGIGENGGELFFGEGSRLTVL.

This clone was seen a single time. The gene calls are TRBV15 and TRBJ2-1; 15 bases match TRBD2. CDR3 length equals 15 residues. Germline V gene sequence: CDR1 LNHNV, CDR2 YYDKDF (reference sequence). Trimming took 5 bases from V and 9 from J; bases not matched to a gene: 5. The CDR3 region has the DNA TGTGCCACCAGCCCAGGACTAGCGGGGGGGAGTGAGCAGTTCTTC. This sequence encodes CATSPGLAGGSEQFF.

The rearrangement links TRBV4-1 to TRBJ2-2; 9 nucleotides match TRBD1. The CDR3 is made up of 15 amino acids. Trimming at V came to 6 bases and at J to 4 bases, leaving 6 bases not matched to a gene. Per germline, CDR1 MGHRA and CDR2 YSYEKL. CDR3 in DNA: TGCGCCAGCAGGCCACAGGGGGCGACCACCGGGGAGCTGTTTTTT. This gives the protein CASRPQGATTGELFF.

This rearrangement joins TRBV18 to TRBJ1-6; D gene ambiguous. CDR1 KGHSH and CDR2 LQKENI come from the germline V gene. V gave up 4 bases and J gave up 8 bases, with 9 bases separating them. This CDR3 comprises 13 residues. CDR3 residues: CASSQGTDSPLHF. DNA of the CDR3: TGTGCCAGCTCACAGGGAACCGATTCACCCCTCCACTTT.

The chain joins TRBV19 to TRBJ1-3, with 8 bases aligning to TRBD1. With V trimmed by 5 bases and J by 3 bases, 9 bases remained unmatched. Germline V CDR1 and CDR2: LNHDA, SQIVND (reference sequence). The CDR3 totals 16 residues. Here the CDR3 reads CASSPTRTGYGNTIYF. CDR3 nucleotide sequence: TGTGCCAGTAGTCCGACCCGGACAGGGTATGGAAACACCATATATTTT.

The V call is TRBV19, the J call TRBJ2-2, with TRBD1 matching over 7 bases. Trimming at V came to 7 bases and at J to 1 base, leaving 3 bases not matched to a gene. The CDR3 contains 14 residues. Germline V gives CDR1 LNHDA, CDR2 SQIVND (reference sequence). As DNA, the CDR3 is TGTGCCAGTACCCACAGGGGGAACACCGGGGAGCTGTTTTTT. Translation: CASTHRGNTGELFF.

This sequence joins TRBV2 and TRBJ2-1, with unresolved D. V was pared by 7 bases and J by 6 bases, with 16 bases between. CDR1 and CDR2 (germline): SNHLY, FYNNEI. This CDR3 has 14 amino acids. CDR3 loop: CASTTARRSNEQFF. The CDR3 nucleotides are TGTGCCAGCACCACCGCTCGGCGCAGCAATGAGCAGTTCTTC.

The chain recombines TRBV19 with TRBJ2-5; TRBD1 is a possible D gene (6 bases). The CDR3 loop spans 13 amino acids. V was clipped by 8 bases and J by 3 bases, with 13 bases between them. The germline gives CDR1 LNHDA, CDR2 SQIVND (reference sequence). The chain's CDR3 is CASCPGTKETQYF. CDR3 sequence (DNA): TGTGCCAGTTGCCCCGGGACAAAAGAGACCCAGTACTTC.

The rearrangement links TRBV6-5 to TRBJ2-5, with D tentatively TRBD2 (5 bases). V gave up 2 bases and J gave up 3 bases, with 10 bases separating them. The CDR3 is made up of 14 amino acids. Per germline, CDR1 MNHEY and CDR2 SVGAGI. The CDR3 DNA is TGTGCCAGCAGTTACCGGGGTAGGGAAGAGACCCAGTACTTC. Encoded protein: CASSYRGREETQYF.

In this sample, this clone turned up once. V gene TRBV27 combines with J gene TRBJ1-5; 7 bases line up with TRBD1. Germline loops: CDR1 MNHEY, CDR2 SMNVEV (reference sequence). Unmatched junction bases numbered 8, after V lost 5 bases and J lost 4 bases. The CDR3 consists of 15 residues. The CDR3 is CASSPHQGDNQPQHF. The DNA for the CDR3 is TGTGCCAGCAGTCCCCACCAGGGGGATAATCAGCCCCAGCATTTT.

The rearrangement uses TRBV14 and TRBJ2-2; no firm D call. The CDR3 totals 13 residues. V lost 0 bases and J 6 bases, leaving 5 bases between the germline ends. CDR1 and CDR2 (germline): SGHDN, FVKESK. In DNA, the CDR3 is TGTGCCAGCAGCCAAGACGCCCCCGGGGAGCTGTTTTTT. Amino acids: CASSQDAPGELFF. Filled out from reference TRBV14 and TRBJ2-2, the complete variable domain reads EAGVTQFPSHSVIEKGQTVTLRCDPISGHDNLYWYRRVMGKEIKFLLHFVKESKQDESGMPNNRFLAERTGGTYSTLKVQPAELEDSGVYFCASSQDAPGELFFGEGSRLTVL.

This rearrangement joins TRBV11-2 to TRBJ1-2, with a tentative D call TRBD1 (6 bases). The CDR3 extends over 17 amino acids. Per germline, CDR1 SGHAT and CDR2 FQNNGV. Trimming left V 1 base short and J 4 bases short, with 19 bases between. The DNA of the CDR3 is TGTGCCAGCAGCTTAGGAGCCGGGGGCGCGGTTCTCTATGGCTACACCTTC. This encodes CASSLGAGGAVLYGYTF. Full variable domain (rest looked up from reference TRBV11-2 and TRBJ1-2): EAGVAQSPRYKIIEKRQSVAFWCNPISGHATLYWYQQILGQGPKLLIQFQNNGVVDDSQLPKDRFSAERLKGVDSTLKIQPAKLEDSAVYLCASSLGAGGAVLYGYTFGSGTRLTVV.

The rearrangement links TRBV18 to TRBJ2-5; D might be TRBD1 (5 bases). Germline loops: CDR1 KGHSH, CDR2 LQKENI. CDR3 length equals 15 residues. V was trimmed by 6 bases and J by 1 base, leaving 15 bases between them. The CDR3 bases are TGTGCCAGCTCGCCCAGGGAAAGTAGCCAAGAGACCCAGTACTTC. Translation gives CASSPRESSQETQYF. Complete variable domain (other parts from reference TRBV18 and TRBJ2-5): NAGVMQNPRHLVRRRGQEARLRCSPMKGHSHVYWYRQLPEEGLKFMVYLQKENIIDESGMPKERFSAEFPKEGPSILRIQQVVRGDSAAYFCASSPRESSQETQYFGPGTRLLVL.

The V gene is TRBV15, the J gene TRBJ1-3; D is perhaps TRBD1 (5 bases). Trimming left V 1 base short and J 2 bases short, with 6 bases between. Germline V lookup: CDR1 LNHNV, CDR2 YYDKDF (reference sequence). This CDR3 region has 14 residues. The CDR3 bases are TGTGCCACCAGCAGAGGGGGCCCTGGAAACACCATATATTTT. It yields the protein CATSRGGPGNTIYF. Full variable domain (outside the CDR3, taken from reference TRBV15 and TRBJ1-3): DAMVIQNPRYQVTQFGKPVTLSCSQTLNHNVMYWYQQKSSQAPKLLFHYYDKDFNNEADTPDNFQSRRPNTSFCFLDIRSPGLGDTAMYLCATSRGGPGNTIYFGEGSWLTVV.

The CDR3 DNA follows: TGTGCCAGCAGGGCGACAGGGGACTATGGCTACACCTTC. Encoded protein: CASRATGDYGYTF. The chain joins TRBV2 to TRBJ1-2; 8 bases fit TRBD1. With 6 bases clipped from V and 3 bases from J, the junction kept 3 bases outside the gene matches. Germline lookup yields CDR1 SNHLY and CDR2 FYNNEI. The length of the CDR3 is 13 residues.